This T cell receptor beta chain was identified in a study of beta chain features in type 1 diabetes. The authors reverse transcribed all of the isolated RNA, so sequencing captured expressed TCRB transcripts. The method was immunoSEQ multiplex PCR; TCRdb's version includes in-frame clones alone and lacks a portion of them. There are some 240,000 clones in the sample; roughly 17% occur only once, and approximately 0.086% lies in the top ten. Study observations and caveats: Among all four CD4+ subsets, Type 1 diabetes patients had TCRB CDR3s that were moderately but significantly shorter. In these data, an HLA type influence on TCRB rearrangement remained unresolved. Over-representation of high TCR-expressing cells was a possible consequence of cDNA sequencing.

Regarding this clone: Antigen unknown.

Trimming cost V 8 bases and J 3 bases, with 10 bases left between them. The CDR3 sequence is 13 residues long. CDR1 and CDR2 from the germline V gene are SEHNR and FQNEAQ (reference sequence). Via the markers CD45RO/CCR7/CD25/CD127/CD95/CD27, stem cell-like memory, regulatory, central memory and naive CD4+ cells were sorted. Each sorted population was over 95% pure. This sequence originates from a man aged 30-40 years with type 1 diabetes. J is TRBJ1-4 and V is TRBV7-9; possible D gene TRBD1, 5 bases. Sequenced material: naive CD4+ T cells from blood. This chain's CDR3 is CASRTSANEKLFF. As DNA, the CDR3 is TGTGCCAGCCGGACATCGGCTAATGAAAAACTGTTTTTT.